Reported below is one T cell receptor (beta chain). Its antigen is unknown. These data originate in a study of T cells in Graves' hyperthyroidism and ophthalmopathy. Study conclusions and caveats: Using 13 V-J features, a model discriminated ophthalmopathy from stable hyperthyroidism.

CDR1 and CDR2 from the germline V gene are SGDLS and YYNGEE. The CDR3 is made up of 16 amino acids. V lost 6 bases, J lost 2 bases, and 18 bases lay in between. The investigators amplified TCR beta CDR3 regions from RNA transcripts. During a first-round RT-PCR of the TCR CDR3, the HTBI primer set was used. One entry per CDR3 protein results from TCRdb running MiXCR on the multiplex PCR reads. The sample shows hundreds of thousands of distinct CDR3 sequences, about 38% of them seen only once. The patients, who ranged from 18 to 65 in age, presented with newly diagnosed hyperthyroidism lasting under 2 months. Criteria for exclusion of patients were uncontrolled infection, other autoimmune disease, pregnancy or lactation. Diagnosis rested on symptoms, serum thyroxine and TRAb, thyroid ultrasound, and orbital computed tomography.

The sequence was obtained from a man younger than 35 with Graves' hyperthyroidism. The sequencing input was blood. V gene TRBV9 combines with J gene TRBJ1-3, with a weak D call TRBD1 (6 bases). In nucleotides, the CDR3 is TGTGCCAGCAAGGGTCCGGGCGGGACAACTGGAAACACCATATATTTT. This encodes CASKGPGGTTGNTIYF.